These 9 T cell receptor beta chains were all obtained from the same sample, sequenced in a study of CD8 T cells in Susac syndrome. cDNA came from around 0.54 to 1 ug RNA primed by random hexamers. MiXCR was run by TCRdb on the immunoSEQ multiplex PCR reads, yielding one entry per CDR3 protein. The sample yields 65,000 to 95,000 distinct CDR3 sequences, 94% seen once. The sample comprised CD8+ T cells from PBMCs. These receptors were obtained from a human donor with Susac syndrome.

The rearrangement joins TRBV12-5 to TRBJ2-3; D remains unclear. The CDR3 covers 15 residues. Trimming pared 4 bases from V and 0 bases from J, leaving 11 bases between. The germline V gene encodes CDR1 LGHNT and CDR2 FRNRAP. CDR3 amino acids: CASGSSPASTDTQYF. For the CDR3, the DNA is TGTGCTAGTGGTTCCTCCCCGGCGAGCACAGATACGCAGTATTTT.

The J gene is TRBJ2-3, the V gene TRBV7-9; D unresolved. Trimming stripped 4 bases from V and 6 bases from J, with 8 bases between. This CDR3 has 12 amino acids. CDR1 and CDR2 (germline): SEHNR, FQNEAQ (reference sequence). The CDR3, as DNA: TGTGCCAGCAGCTCCAGATTGGATACGCAGTATTTT. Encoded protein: CASSSRLDTQYF.

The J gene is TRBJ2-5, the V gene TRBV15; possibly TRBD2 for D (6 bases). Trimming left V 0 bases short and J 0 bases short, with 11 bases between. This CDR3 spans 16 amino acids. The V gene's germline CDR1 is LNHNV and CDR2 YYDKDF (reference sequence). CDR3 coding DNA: TGTGCCACCAGCAGAGATGCCGGAGGGTACCAAGAGACCCAGTACTTC. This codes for CATSRDAGGYQETQYF. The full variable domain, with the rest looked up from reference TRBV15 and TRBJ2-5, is DAMVIQNPRYQVTQFGKPVTLSCSQTLNHNVMYWYQQKSSQAPKLLFHYYDKDFNNEADTPDNFQSRRPNTSFCFLDIRSPGLGDTAMYLCATSRDAGGYQETQYFGPGTRLLVL.

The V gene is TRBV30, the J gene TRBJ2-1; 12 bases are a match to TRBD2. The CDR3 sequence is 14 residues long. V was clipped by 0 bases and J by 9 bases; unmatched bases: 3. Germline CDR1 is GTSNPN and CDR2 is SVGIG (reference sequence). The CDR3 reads CAWSVLTSGSEQFF. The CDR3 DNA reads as TGTGCCTGGAGTGTTTTGACTAGCGGGAGTGAGCAGTTCTTC.

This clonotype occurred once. CDR3 in DNA: TGCAGCGTTGAGTCGTTTAGCGAGAGCTCCTACGAGCAGTACTTC. Encoded protein: CSVESFSESSYEQYF. The gene calls are TRBV29-1 and TRBJ2-7; tentatively, D is TRBD2 (5 bases). Trimming shortened V by 3 bases and J by 0 bases, and 15 bases separated the two germline ends. The CDR3 loop spans 15 amino acids. Germline CDR1 SQVTM, CDR2 ANQGSEA.

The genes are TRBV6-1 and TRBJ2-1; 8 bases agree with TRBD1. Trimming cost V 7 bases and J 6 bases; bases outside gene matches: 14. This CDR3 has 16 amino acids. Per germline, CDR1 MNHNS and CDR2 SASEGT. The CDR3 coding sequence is TGTGCCAGCAAGTCAGGGGGCTATCGGTCGAGCAATGAGCAGTTCTTC. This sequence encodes CASKSGGYRSSNEQFF.

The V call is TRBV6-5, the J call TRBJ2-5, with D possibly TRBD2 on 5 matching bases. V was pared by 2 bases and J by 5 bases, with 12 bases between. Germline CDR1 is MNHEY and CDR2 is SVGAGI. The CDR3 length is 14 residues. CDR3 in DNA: TGTGCCAGCAGTTACAATGACGGGGAGGAGACCCAGTACTTC. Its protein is CASSYNDGEETQYF.

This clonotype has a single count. Here the CDR3 reads CASSSLKDTQYF. The CDR3, as DNA: TGTGCCAGCAGCTCGCTGAAGGATACGCAGTATTTT. This chain uses TRBV13 with TRBJ2-3; D is ambiguous. Germline V gene sequence: CDR1 PRHDT, CDR2 FYEKMQ (reference sequence). The CDR3 sequence is 12 residues long. Deletions cut 4 bases from V and 6 bases from J, with 8 bases between.

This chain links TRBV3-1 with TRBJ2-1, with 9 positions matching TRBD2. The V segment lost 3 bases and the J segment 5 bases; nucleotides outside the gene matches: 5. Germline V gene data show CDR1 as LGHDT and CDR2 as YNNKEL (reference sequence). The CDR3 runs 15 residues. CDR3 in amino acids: CASSHSSGAHNEQFF. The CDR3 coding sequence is TGTGCCAGCAGCCACTCTAGCGGGGCTCACAATGAGCAGTTCTTC.